This TCR beta chain was observed in a study of blood T cell repertoires in COVID-19. On the study more broadly: Donors in the United States, Italy and Spain gave samples during acute or convalescent COVID-19.

Original processing methods: Cell counts per sample came from amplifying reference gene primers. Profiling relied on immunoSEQ multiplex PCR, and the TCRdb table lists in-frame clones only, not all of them. V and J calls and clone size are given by that table; D and trimming were obtained from the DNA. Here the sample spans about 100,000 clones, more than 75% being singletons. This clone has a single count. The CDR3 has 14 amino acids. V lost 5 bases and J 6 bases, leaving 13 bases between the germline ends. Germline assignment: CDR1 SGHAT and CDR2 FQNNGV. The sequenced sample consisted of peripheral blood. The TCR comes from a human donor in a cohort sampled during active COVID-19. The chain has TRBV11-2 and TRBJ2-2; the D gene is possibly TRBD2 (5 bases). The CDR3 DNA follows: TGTGCCAGCAGCCCCCCACTAGTTCCCGGGGAGCTGTTTTTT. Protein sequence: CASSPPLVPGELFF.